This TCR beta chain was recovered during a study of cytomegalovirus exposure and HLA in healthy donors. After removal of 2 bases from V and 6 bases from J, the junction contained 1 base not matched to a gene. This CDR3 has 13 amino acids. CDR1 is MNHEY and CDR2 is SVGAGI in the germline V gene. Only a few counts were recorded for this clone. Antigen unknown. TCRdb keeps only in-frame clones here, not all; method: immunoSEQ multiplex PCR. This repertoire shows about 98,000 clones, around 90% found once; its top ten account for 3.9%. Study-level results: Specificity for CMV antigens was confirmed in vitro for a few of the CMV-associated chains. Listed as cytomegalovirus-associated were over 150 TCR beta chains. Rarity held for most TCR sequences, but there were some public TCRs that occurred in many donors. According to a subsequent analysis, TCR clusters identified in the first cohort showed a tendency to co-occur across the 120 or so validation repertoires.

This clonotype was sampled from a woman between 25 and 40 years old in good health and CMV-seronegative. The sample was PBMCs. The rearrangement joins TRBV6-5 to TRBJ2-7; 10 bases are a match to TRBD1. The CDR3 region is CASSYGQGVEQYF. The DNA for the CDR3 is TGTGCCAGCAGTTACGGACAGGGGGTCGAGCAGTACTTC.